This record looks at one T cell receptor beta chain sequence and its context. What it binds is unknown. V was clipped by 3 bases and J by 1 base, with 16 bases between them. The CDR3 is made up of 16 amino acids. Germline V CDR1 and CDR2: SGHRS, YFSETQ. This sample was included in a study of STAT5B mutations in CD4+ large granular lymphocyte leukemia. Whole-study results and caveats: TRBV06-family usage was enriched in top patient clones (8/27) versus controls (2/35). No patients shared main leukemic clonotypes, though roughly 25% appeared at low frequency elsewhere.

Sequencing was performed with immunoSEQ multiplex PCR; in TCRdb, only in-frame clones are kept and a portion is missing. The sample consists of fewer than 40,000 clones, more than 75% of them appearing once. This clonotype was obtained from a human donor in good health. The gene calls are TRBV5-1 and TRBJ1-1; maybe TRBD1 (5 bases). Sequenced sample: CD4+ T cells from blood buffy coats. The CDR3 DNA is TGCGCCAGCAGCTCGGAAGGTAGGGGATCGAACACTGAAGCTTTCTTT. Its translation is CASSSEGRGSNTEAFF.